These 31 T cell receptor beta chains originate from one sample sequenced in a study of cytomegalovirus exposure and HLA in healthy donors. The PCR used 60 Vbeta and 13 Jbeta primers. The protocol was immunoSEQ multiplex PCR, while the TCRdb copy is restricted to in-frame clones and leaves out a portion. Here the sample spans about 190,000 clones, about 80% being singletons. The sequencing sample was made of PBMCs. The origin of the receptors is a woman between 50 and 59 years old in good health and CMV-seropositive.

The rearrangement uses TRBV2 and TRBJ1-6, with D unresolved. CDR3 size: 16 residues. Germline V gives CDR1 SNHLY, CDR2 FYNNEI. V gave up 0 bases and J gave up 8 bases, with 14 bases separating them. The CDR3 DNA sequence: TGTGCCAGCAGTGAAGCGCCGGGAAGTCGGTATTCACCCCTCCACTTT. Amino acids: CASSEAPGSRYSPLHF.

This chain links TRBV7-9 with TRBJ1-5; 7 bases agree with TRBD1. V lost 0 bases to trimming and J lost 5 bases; unmatched junction nucleotides: 4. Germline loops: CDR1 SEHNR, CDR2 FQNEAQ (reference sequence). The CDR3 totals 15 residues. The CDR3 DNA reads as TGTGCCAGCAGCTTAGCAGGGACAGACTATCAGCCCCAGCATTTT. Translating gives CASSLAGTDYQPQHF.

V gene TRBV29-1 combines with J gene TRBJ2-7, with 12 bases that match TRBD1. J lost 6 bases, V lost 6 bases, and 6 bases had no gene match. This CDR3 has 13 residues. CDR1 and CDR2 (germline): SQVTM, ANQGSEA. This CDR3 reads CSVAGQGASEQYF. CDR3 bases: TGCAGCGTCGCGGGACAGGGGGCTTCCGAGCAGTACTTC.

J is TRBJ1-1 and V is TRBV6-5, with D possibly TRBD1 on 6 matching bases. This CDR3 contains 14 residues. Germline CDR1 MNHEY, CDR2 SVGAGI. The ends were cut back, 7 bases at V and 2 bases at J, with 14 bases in the middle. In nucleotides, the CDR3 is TGTGCCAGCAATCCAGGGGAACGAAACACTGAAGCTTTCTTT. It translates to CASNPGERNTEAFF.

The chain combines TRBV4-1 with TRBJ1-3, with unresolved D. Per germline, CDR1 MGHRA and CDR2 YSYEKL. Trimming stripped 4 bases from V and 0 bases from J, with 10 bases between. CDR3 length equals 15 residues. The CDR3 DNA reads as TGCGCCAGCAGCCTCGCAGCGGACTCTGGAAACACCATATATTTT. Protein product: CASSLAADSGNTIYF.

The genes are TRBV6-5 and TRBJ1-2; D gene ambiguous. V dropped 5 bases and J dropped 9 bases, with 13 bases sitting between them. Looked up from germline, CDR1 is MNHEY and CDR2 is SVGAGI. The CDR3 loop spans 12 amino acids. The CDR3 DNA reads as TGTGCCAGCAGTGCAGGCCAACTCAGCTACACCTTC. It yields the protein CASSAGQLSYTF.

The chain joins TRBV5-1 to TRBJ1-2; 8 nucleotides align to TRBD1. The CDR3 has 13 residues. Germline V CDR1 and CDR2: SGHRS, YFSETQ. The V segment lost 1 base and the J segment 6 bases; nucleotides outside the gene matches: 2. CDR3 protein: CASSLRQGHGYTF. The CDR3 DNA is TGCGCCAGCAGCTTGAGACAGGGGCATGGCTACACCTTC.

The chain joins TRBV4-1 to TRBJ2-5; 9 bases line up with TRBD2. Germline V gene lookup returns CDR1 MGHRA and CDR2 YSYEKL. J lost 1 base, V lost 1 base, and 10 bases had no gene match. The CDR3 spans 18 residues. Here the CDR3 reads CASSQVVRSGGFQETQYF. CDR3 in DNA: TGCGCCAGCAGCCAAGTAGTCAGAAGCGGGGGGTTCCAAGAGACCCAGTACTTC.

The J gene is TRBJ1-1, the V gene TRBV29-1; a possible D gene is TRBD1 (5 bases). CDR3 length equals 14 residues. The V gene's germline CDR1 is SQVTM and CDR2 ANQGSEA. The V end was cut by 4 bases, the J end by 9 bases, with 21 bases between. CDR3 amino acids: CSVVPDDSPLKAFF. The DNA for the CDR3 is TGCAGCGTTGTCCCCGACGACAGTCCCCTTAAAGCTTTCTTT. Variable domain in full (rest from reference TRBV29-1 and TRBJ1-1): SAVISQKPSRDICQRGTSLTIQCQVDSQVTMMFWYRQQPGQSLTLIATANQGSEATYESGFVIDKFPISRPNLTFSTLTVSNMSPEDSSIYLCSVVPDDSPLKAFFGQGTRLTVV.

The V call is TRBV14, the J call TRBJ2-1; 9 bases line up with TRBD2. This CDR3 comprises 15 residues. V shed 1 base and J 7 bases; nucleotides not matched to a gene: 5. CDR1 and CDR2 from the germline V gene are SGHDN and FVKESK. CDR3: CASSQGGGAHNEQFF. In nucleotides, the CDR3 is TGTGCCAGCAGCCAAGGCGGGGGGGCCCATAATGAGCAGTTCTTC.

The rearrangement links TRBV4-1 to TRBJ2-7; 10 positions match TRBD1. This CDR3 contains 16 residues. CDR1 and CDR2 (germline): MGHRA, YSYEKL. The V and J ends lost 3 bases and 2 bases, in that order; junction bases with no gene match: 7. CDR3 nucleotide sequence: TGCGCCAGCAGCCACGCGAGGACAGGGGGAACCTACGAGCAGTACTTC. Residues: CASSHARTGGTYEQYF.

The V gene is TRBV6-1, the J gene TRBJ1-5; D gene uncertain. Trimming left V 5 bases short and J 7 bases short, with 9 bases between. The CDR3 length is 12 residues. The V gene's germline CDR1 is MNHNS and CDR2 SASEGT. The DNA for the CDR3 is TGTGCCAGCAGTTCCGGTCGGCAGCCCCAGCATTTT. Encoded protein: CASSSGRQPQHF.

V usage is TRBV7-8 and J usage is TRBJ1-6, with TRBD1 matching over 7 bases. Germline CDR1 SGHVS, CDR2 FQNEAQ. J was trimmed by 5 bases and V by 5 bases; bases with no gene match: 3. This CDR3 has 14 amino acids. The CDR3 DNA reads as TGTGCCAGCAGCCGGGACAGCGATAATTCACCCCTCCACTTT. Translation gives CASSRDSDNSPLHF.

The chain joins TRBV5-1 to TRBJ2-4; D might be TRBD2 (5 bases). The CDR3 has 13 amino acids. Germline V gene lookup returns CDR1 SGHRS and CDR2 YFSETQ. Trimming took off 7 bases at V and 12 bases at J, with 20 bases between the two ends. The DNA of the CDR3 is TGCGCCAGCGGCCCACTAGACGGCCGTGCTCAGTACTTC. Translation: CASGPLDGRAQYF.

This clone was seen more than once but under ten times. The chain carries TRBV5-6 and TRBJ1-6, with no clear D. Trimming cost V 2 bases and J 14 bases, with 20 bases left between them. CDR1 is SGHDT and CDR2 is YYEEEE in the germline V gene. The CDR3 is 15 amino acids. The CDR3 DNA is TGTGCCAGCAGCTTAAGCCTCCAACGGGAGTTAACCCTCCACTTT. Its protein is CASSLSLQRELTLHF.

The V gene is TRBV19, the J gene TRBJ2-2; 8 bases are a match to TRBD1. The CDR3 is made up of 16 amino acids. Germline values: CDR1 LNHDA, CDR2 SQIVND (reference sequence). Trimming cost V 5 bases and J 0 bases; bases outside gene matches: 5. The CDR3 here is CASSSGTGANTGELFF. For the CDR3, the DNA is TGTGCCAGTAGTTCAGGGACAGGCGCGAACACCGGGGAGCTGTTTTTT.

The rearrangement joins TRBV19 to TRBJ2-1; TRBD1 matches at 12 bases. Germline CDR1 reads LNHDA; CDR2 reads SQIVND (reference sequence). The V segment lost 4 bases and the J segment 10 bases; nucleotides outside the gene matches: 5. The CDR3 is made up of 14 amino acids. This CDR3 reads CASSKGQGAGEQFF. CDR3 sequence (DNA): TGTGCCAGTAGTAAGGGACAGGGGGCGGGGGAGCAGTTCTTC. Using reference TRBV19 and TRBJ2-1 for the parts outside the CDR3, the full variable domain is DGGITQSPKYLFRKEGQNVTLSCEQNLNHDAMYWYRQDPGQGLRLIYYSQIVNDFQKGDIAEGYSVSREKKESFPLTVTSAQKNPTAFYLCASSKGQGAGEQFFGPGTRLTVL.

The chain uses TRBV28 and TRBJ2-5; D not resolved. With the DNA end fitting TRBJ2-7 better, the J assignment may be wrong. CDR3 length: 12 amino acids. Germline lookup yields CDR1 MDHEN and CDR2 SYDVKM. The CDR3 region has the DNA TGTGCCAGCAGTGCCCGGTACCACGAGCAGTACTTC. Residues: CASSARYHEQYF.

The chain combines TRBV11-2 with TRBJ1-2; 9 nucleotides line up with TRBD1. With V trimmed by 3 bases and J by 3 bases, 2 bases remained unmatched. CDR1 SGHAT and CDR2 FQNNGV come from the germline V gene. This CDR3 has 14 amino acids. The CDR3 region is CASSFDRGDYGYTF. CDR3 nucleotides: TGTGCCAGCAGCTTCGACAGGGGGGACTATGGCTACACCTTC.

The rearrangement joins TRBV6-5 to TRBJ2-1; 7 positions match TRBD2. The V gene's germline CDR1 is MNHEY and CDR2 SVGAGI. With 8 bases clipped from V and 5 bases from J, the junction kept 3 bases outside the gene matches. The CDR3 extends over 12 amino acids. The CDR3 DNA sequence: TGTGCCAGCCACGGGACTAACAATGAGCAGTTCTTC. Its protein is CASHGTNNEQFF.

The genes are TRBV6-1 and TRBJ2-7, with D possibly being TRBD1 (6 bases). Trimming shortened V by 5 bases and J by 6 bases, and 11 bases separated the two germline ends. The germline V gene has CDR1 MNHNS and CDR2 SASEGT. The CDR3 is 12 amino acids. In nucleotides, the CDR3 is TGTGCCAGCAGTTTTTGGACAGCCGAGCAGTACTTC. Encoded protein: CASSFWTAEQYF.

This clone was detected a few times. This sequence joins TRBV5-6 and TRBJ2-6; D gene unclear. This CDR3 is built from 13 residues. Germline CDR1 SGHDT, CDR2 YYEEEE. The V end lost 4 bases, the J end lost 2 bases, and 4 bases lay between the germline ends. CDR3 sequence reads: CASSGTGANVLTF. The CDR3 nucleotides read TGTGCCAGCAGCGGCACTGGGGCCAACGTCCTGACTTTC.

The chain carries TRBV28 and TRBJ1-1; 10 nucleotides align to TRBD1. The CDR3 covers 14 residues. Germline values: CDR1 MDHEN, CDR2 SYDVKM. J was trimmed by 8 bases and V by 8 bases; bases with no gene match: 11. CDR3 loop: CASPGKGQGEEAFF. The DNA for the CDR3 is TGTGCCAGCCCCGGGAAAGGACAGGGGGAGGAAGCTTTCTTT.

The rearrangement joins TRBV6-5 to TRBJ2-1; maybe TRBD1 (5 bases). Germline V gene lookup returns CDR1 MNHEY and CDR2 SVGAGI. The CDR3 has 13 residues. With 0 bases removed from V and 7 bases from J, the gap between germline ends came to 7 bases. CDR3 loop: CASSYSKGNEQFF. The CDR3 coding sequence is TGTGCCAGCAGTTACTCGAAGGGGAATGAGCAGTTCTTC.

The genes are TRBV7-9 and TRBJ1-6, with D possibly being TRBD1 (6 bases). This CDR3 is built from 14 residues. Trimming pared 7 bases from V and 9 bases from J, leaving 16 bases between. Germline V gene data show CDR1 as SEHNR and CDR2 as FQNEAQ (reference sequence). The CDR3 is CASKGGGAGSPLHF. DNA of the CDR3: TGTGCCAGCAAAGGGGGGGGCGCGGGTTCACCCCTCCACTTT.

The chain has TRBV6-6 and TRBJ2-3; tentative D call: TRBD2 (6 bases). Per germline, CDR1 MNHNY and CDR2 SVGAGI (reference sequence). CDR3 length equals 13 residues. Between the trimmed V and J ends, which lost 8 bases and 2 bases, there was a span of 11 bases. CDR3 in amino acids: CASSRGYTDTQYF. DNA for the CDR3: TGTGCCAGCTCCCGGGGGTACACAGATACGCAGTATTTT.

This rearrangement joins TRBV5-8 to TRBJ1-6, with D possibly TRBD1 on 5 matching bases. Germline values: CDR1 SGHTS, CDR2 YDEGEE. CDR3 size: 14 residues. The V end lost 3 bases, the J end lost 7 bases, and 11 bases lay between the germline ends. The CDR3 nucleotides are TGTGCCAGCAGCTGGGGCAGGGTGAATTCACCCCTCCACTTT. Protein: CASSWGRVNSPLHF.

The CDR3 protein is CASTGVGTEAFF. The CDR3 DNA sequence: TGTGCCAGCACAGGGGTAGGCACTGAAGCTTTCTTT. The rearrangement uses TRBV6-6 and TRBJ1-1, with a possible D match to TRBD1 (6 bases). Trimming cost V 7 bases and J 4 bases, with 10 bases left between them. Germline CDR1 is MNHNY and CDR2 is SVGAGI (reference sequence). CDR3 length: 12 amino acids.

V gene TRBV5-8 combines with J gene TRBJ2-4, with D hard to call. The CDR3 has 15 amino acids. Germline loops: CDR1 SGHTS, CDR2 YDEGEE. The V and J ends lost 0 bases and 6 bases respectively, with 13 bases between them. CDR3 nucleotides: TGTGCCAGCAGCTTGGAATCGTCAGTCTCAAACATTCAGTACTTC. Amino acids: CASSLESSVSNIQYF.

In this sample, this clone turned up a few times. V gene TRBV6-5 combines with J gene TRBJ1-2, with 9 bases fitting TRBD1. The CDR3 sequence is 13 residues long. Unmatched junction bases numbered 5, after V lost 5 bases and J lost 7 bases. The germline CDR1 and CDR2 sequences are MNHEY and SVGAGI. The CDR3 protein is CASSPDRGSGYTF. The CDR3 DNA follows: TGTGCCAGCAGTCCCGACAGGGGGTCTGGCTACACCTTC.

V usage is TRBV19 and J usage is TRBJ1-2, with D hard to call. The CDR3 is 14 residues long. Germline assignment: CDR1 LNHDA and CDR2 SQIVND (reference sequence). The V gene lost 2 bases and the J gene lost 3 bases, with 10 bases spanning the gap. The CDR3 DNA is TGTGCCAGTAGTATATATAGCGGCGACTATGGCTACACCTTC. The encoded protein is CASSIYSGDYGYTF.